Given below is one T cell receptor (beta chain) in context. The target antigen is unknown. This entry belongs to a study of PD-L1 blockade in urothelial cancer. Looking at the study overall: Study patients had been treated with 0 to 3 previous chemotherapy regimens. When blood samples were assessed, the median T cell count was 141,255.

V lost 2 bases and J 5 bases, leaving 15 bases between the germline ends. The CDR3 length is 15 residues. In germline, CDR1 is MGHRA, CDR2 YSYEKL. Study-wide findings and caveats: Survival was better when pretreatment blood TCR clonality fell below the median.

In each PCR, synthetic TCR analog templates were spiked in. Produced via immunoSEQ multiplex PCR; TCRdb's table is partial and in-frame only. In the table there are more than 50,000 clones, about 80% of which are singletons. The sequences come from PBMCs, collected around atezolizumab (anti-PD-L1) treatment. The gene calls are TRBV4-1 and TRBJ2-5, with D possibly being TRBD2 (5 bases). The source is a man in his 70s with urothelial cancer. The CDR3 coding sequence is TGCGCCAGCAGCCAACAACCCCGGGAACTCGAGACCCAGTACTTC. This encodes CASSQQPRELETQYF.